These 18 T cell receptor beta chains were sequenced from one sample in a study of cytomegalovirus exposure and HLA in healthy donors (dated by TCRdb to between 2016 and 2019). The method was the immunoSEQ multiplex PCR assay. The multiplex PCR relied on a mix of 60 forward primers for TCR Vbeta segments and 13 reverse primers for TCR Jbeta segments. In TCRdb, the immuneACCESS table is reduced to in-frame sequences with V and J assigned. These tables do not hold every clone; where another copy was compared, an unresolved V gene accounts for under half, and the others remain unexplained. This sample holds approximately 70,000 clones; around 80% were observed only once. The top ten hold approximately 6.3% of the sample. Source material: PBMCs. The receptors originated from a man aged 50-59 years in good health and CMV-seronegative.

The chain combines TRBV30 with TRBJ2-3, with D unresolved. The germline CDR1 and CDR2 sequences are GTSNPN and SVGIG (reference sequence). V was pared by 0 bases and J by 6 bases, with 4 bases between. The CDR3 consists of 11 residues. The chain's CDR3 is CAWSVGDTQYF. The CDR3, as DNA: TGTGCCTGGAGTGTCGGTGATACGCAGTATTTT. The full variable domain, with the rest looked up from reference TRBV30 and TRBJ2-3, is SQTIHQWPATLVQPVGSPLSLECTVEGTSNPNLYWYRQAAGRGLQLLFYSVGIGQISSEVPQNLSASRPQDRQFILSSKKLLLSDSGFYLCAWSVGDTQYFGPGTRLTVL.

The genes are TRBV18 and TRBJ1-4, with 7 bases matching TRBD1. There are 16 residues in the CDR3. The V and J ends lost 4 bases and 6 bases, in that order; junction bases with no gene match: 11. CDR1 is KGHSH and CDR2 is LQKENI in the germline V gene. The CDR3 DNA is TGTGCCAGCTCACTTAATGTGCGACAGGGTTATGAAAAACTGTTTTTT. This sequence encodes CASSLNVRQGYEKLFF.

The gene calls are TRBV6-5 and TRBJ1-1; 7 bases are a match to TRBD1. Losses at the gene ends were 6 bases for V and 3 bases for J; bases not matched to a gene: 7. The CDR3 spans 14 residues. The germline CDR1 and CDR2 sequences are MNHEY and SVGAGI. CDR3: CASRKRGRDTEAFF. The DNA for the CDR3 is TGTGCCAGCAGGAAAAGGGGGCGCGACACTGAAGCTTTCTTT.

This clone was observed a handful of times. The junction and the germline gene differ at one end; a read error may be behind it. The V gene is TRBV11-2, the J gene TRBJ1-4, with a tentative D call TRBD1 (5 bases). The germline V gene has CDR1 SGHAT and CDR2 FQNNGV. The CDR3 consists of 15 residues. Here the CDR3 DNA reads TGTGCCAGCAGCCCTACCGGGACTTTAGGAGAAAGACTGTTTTTT. Its translation: CASSPTGTLGERLFF.

About this clone itself: The sample has other DNA sequences that encode this CDR3 too. The gene calls are TRBV6-5 and TRBJ1-2; tentative D call: TRBD1 (5 bases). The CDR3 consists of 14 residues. V was shortened by 6 bases and J by 5 bases, with 16 bases between the two germline ends. Germline lookup yields CDR1 MNHEY and CDR2 SVGAGI. The CDR3 region has the DNA TGTGCCAGCAGACCTAACAGGCAGTCTTATGGCTACACCTTC. It encodes CASRPNRQSYGYTF.

This clone has a handful of counts. The V and J genes are TRBV7-8 and TRBJ2-1; TRBD2 matches 8 bases. With V trimmed by 0 bases and J by 1 base, 8 bases remained unmatched. Germline V lookup: CDR1 SGHVS, CDR2 FQNEAQ. This CDR3 spans 18 amino acids. The CDR3 sequence: CASSLAIAGRSSYNEQFF. For the CDR3, the DNA is TGTGCCAGCAGCTTAGCTATAGCGGGGCGATCTTCCTACAATGAGCAGTTCTTC.

This clone was found a few times. This chain connects TRBV4-3 to TRBJ1-1; D not certain. This CDR3 is built from 13 residues. The germline V and J ends were trimmed by 2 bases and 10 bases, with 14 bases remaining between them. CDR1 and CDR2 (germline): LGHNA, YSLEER. CDR3 residues: CASSQKSGGVAFF. In DNA form, the CDR3 reads TGCGCCAGCAGCCAAAAAAGTGGCGGGGTAGCTTTCTTT.

The J gene is TRBJ2-3, the V gene TRBV4-3; D unclear. The CDR3 loop spans 16 amino acids. Per the germline V gene, CDR1 is LGHNA and CDR2 is YSLEER. Between the trimmed V and J ends, which lost 0 bases and 4 bases, there was a span of 14 bases. The CDR3 DNA reads as TGCGCCAGCAGCCAAGAACTACCCGGAGTTGCAGATACGCAGTATTTT. It is translated as CASSQELPGVADTQYF.

This clone was found once. The CDR3 protein is CASSAGQYVVDEQFF. The DNA of the CDR3 is TGCGCCAGCAGCGCTGGACAGTATGTCGTGGATGAGCAGTTCTTC. The rearrangement joins TRBV5-1 to TRBJ2-1; D is possibly TRBD1 (6 bases). The V end was cut by 4 bases, the J end by 8 bases, with 19 bases between. Germline V lookup: CDR1 SGHRS, CDR2 YFSETQ. The CDR3 totals 15 residues.

This chain links TRBV7-9 with TRBJ2-1; a possible D gene is TRBD2 (5 bases). Germline lookup yields CDR1 SEHNR and CDR2 FQNEAQ (reference sequence). Trimming took off 3 bases at V and 12 bases at J, with 15 bases between the two ends. The CDR3 has 13 amino acids. In DNA form, the CDR3 reads TGTGCCAGCAGCTTCCCGGGGTCCATATTGCAGTTCTTC. It translates to CASSFPGSILQFF.

Only a few counts were recorded for this clone. This chain uses TRBV28 with TRBJ1-1; D gene ambiguous. Trimming removed 2 bases at V and 12 bases at J, with 16 bases between. This CDR3 comprises 13 residues. The germline gives CDR1 MDHEN, CDR2 SYDVKM. Here the CDR3 reads CASSLPAVSGTFF. CDR3 coding DNA: TGTGCCAGCAGTTTACCGGCCGTGAGCGGGACTTTCTTT.

This clone has a handful of counts. The V gene is TRBV6-1, the J gene TRBJ1-4, with TRBD1 identical over 9 bases. The J segment lost 10 bases and the V segment lost 4 bases, leaving 10 bases of the junction unmatched. The CDR3 has 15 residues. In germline, CDR1 is MNHNS, CDR2 SASEGT. Written as DNA, the CDR3 is TGTGCCAGCAGTGTCGGGACAGGGTCTTCTTTAAAACTGTTTTTT. This sequence encodes CASSVGTGSSLKLFF.

J is TRBJ2-6 and V is TRBV7-9; no clear D gene. Germline V gene data show CDR1 as SEHNR and CDR2 as FQNEAQ (reference sequence). V lost 6 bases, J lost 0 bases, and 12 bases lay in between. There are 16 residues in the CDR3. For the CDR3, the DNA is TGTGCCAGCAGTAGATACGGTGACTCTGGGGCCAACGTCCTGACTTTC. This translates into CASSRYGDSGANVLTF. Filled out from reference TRBV7-9 and TRBJ2-6, the complete variable domain reads DTGVSQNPRHKITKRGQNVTFRCDPISEHNRLYWYRQTLGQGPEFLTYFQNEAQLEKSRLLSDRFSAERPKGSFSTLEIQRTEQGDSAMYLCASSRYGDSGANVLTFGAGSRLTVL.

The chain is built from TRBV4-1 and TRBJ2-7; D might be TRBD1 (6 bases). The CDR3 covers 17 residues. Trimming removed 0 bases from V and 1 base from J, with 16 bases in between. Germline CDR1 reads MGHRA; CDR2 reads YSYEKL. The CDR3 loop is CASSQDSGQRKSYEQYF. DNA for the CDR3: TGCGCCAGCAGCCAAGATTCTGGACAGCGGAAATCCTACGAGCAGTACTTC.

The table lists this clone with a few counts. CDR3 region: CASRLDSYNEQFF. For the CDR3, the DNA is TGCGCCAGTAGACTAGACTCCTACAATGAGCAGTTCTTC. The rearrangement uses TRBV10-1 and TRBJ2-1; D is perhaps TRBD2 (6 bases). The CDR3 totals 13 residues. Germline values: CDR1 WNHNN, CDR2 SYGVQD (reference sequence). The ends were cut back, 9 bases at V and 0 bases at J, with 9 bases in the middle.

The chain has TRBV6-6 and TRBJ1-1; D uncertain. V was trimmed by 0 bases and J by 5 bases, leaving 10 bases between them. The V gene's germline CDR1 is MNHNY and CDR2 SVGAGI (reference sequence). CDR3 length equals 14 residues. The CDR3 loop is CASSYSSPGTEAFF. Here the CDR3 DNA reads TGTGCCAGCAGTTACTCGAGCCCGGGAACTGAAGCTTTCTTT.

The CDR3 reads CASSLNRGLSNTIYF. The DNA of the CDR3 is TGTGCCAGCAGTTTGAACAGGGGGCTTAGTAACACCATATATTTT. This chain uses TRBV28 with TRBJ1-3; 9 bases are shared with TRBD1. The germline CDR1 and CDR2 sequences are MDHEN and SYDVKM. This CDR3 is built from 15 residues. Trimming at V came to 3 bases and at J to 7 bases, leaving 7 bases not matched to a gene.

This clone was seen a handful of times. This chain joins TRBV11-2 and TRBJ1-4, with 7 bases aligning to TRBD1. Germline CDR1 is SGHAT and CDR2 is FQNNGV. Trimming at V came to 8 bases and at J to 0 bases, leaving 6 bases not matched to a gene. The CDR3 length is 15 residues. CDR3 sequence (DNA): TGTGCCAGCGCCAGCCAGGGGGCAACTAATGAAAAACTGTTTTTT. Translating it yields CASASQGATNEKLFF.